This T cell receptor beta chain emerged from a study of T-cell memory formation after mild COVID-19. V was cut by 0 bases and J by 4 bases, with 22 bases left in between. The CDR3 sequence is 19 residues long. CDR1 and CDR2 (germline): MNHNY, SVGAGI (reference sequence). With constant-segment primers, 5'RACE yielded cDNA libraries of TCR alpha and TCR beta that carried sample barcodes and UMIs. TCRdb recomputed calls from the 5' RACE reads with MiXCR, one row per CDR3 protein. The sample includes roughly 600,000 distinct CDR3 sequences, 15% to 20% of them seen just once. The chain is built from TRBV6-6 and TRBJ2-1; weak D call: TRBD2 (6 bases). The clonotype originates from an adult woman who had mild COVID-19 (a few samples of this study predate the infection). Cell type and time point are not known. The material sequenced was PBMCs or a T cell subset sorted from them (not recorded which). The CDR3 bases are TGTGCCAGCAGTTACTCGATTGATCAGCGGGTTGGGCCATACAATGAGCAGTTCTTC. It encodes CASSYSIDQRVGPYNEQFF.